The clone carrying this T cell receptor (beta chain) was seen only once. The data originate from a study of blood T cell repertoires in COVID-19. About the research overall: Sample material is recorded as cDNA or gDNA derived from T cells, B-cell-depleted T cells, or PBMCs.

Looked up from germline, CDR1 is SGHNT and CDR2 is YYREEE (reference sequence). The CDR3 totals 15 residues. Trimming removed 3 bases from V and 6 bases from J; junction bases left unmatched: 8. Original processing notes: Cell counts per sample came from amplifying reference gene primers. This table comes from immunoSEQ multiplex PCR, and its TCRdb copy is limited to in-frame clones, with some not included. The V and J calls and clone size were taken over from that table, and D and trimming were inferred from the DNA. The sample lists around 60,000 clones, over 75% occurring once. The J gene is TRBJ1-2, the V gene TRBV5-4, with TRBD1 matching 10 bases. The sequence was collected from a man in his forties or fifties with active COVID-19. The sample consisted of peripheral blood. The CDR3 here is CASSSDRQGANGYTF. The CDR3, as DNA: TGTGCCAGCAGCTCTGATCGACAGGGGGCGAATGGCTACACCTTC. The whole variable domain, remainder taken from reference TRBV5-4 and TRBJ1-2, is ETGVTQSPTHLIKTRGQQVTLRCSSQSGHNTVSWYQQALGQGPQFIFQYYREEENGRGNFPPRFSGLQFPNYSSELNVNALELDDSALYLCASSSDRQGANGYTFGSGTRLTVV.